The clone carrying this T cell receptor (beta chain) was picked up many times. These data originate in a study of early T cells in non-severe SARS-CoV-2 infection. TCRdb re-called the 5' RACE reads through MiXCR, storing one row per CDR3 protein. The sample consists of 55,000 or so distinct CDR3 sequences, about an eighth of them appearing once. V was pared by 1 base and J by 6 bases, with 10 bases between. Germline CDR1 and CDR2: KGHSH and LQKENI. There are 14 residues in the CDR3. What was sequenced was whole blood. V usage is TRBV18 and J usage is TRBJ2-4, with D possibly TRBD1 on 5 matching bases. The sequence derives from an adult who was a healthcare worker with PCR-confirmed SARS-CoV-2 infection or an uninfected control (not recorded which). This CDR3 is CASSPLDRSNIQYF. CDR3 bases: TGTGCCAGCTCACCACTCGACAGATCAAACATTCAGTACTTC.